This T cell receptor (beta chain) was sequenced in a study of blood T cell repertoires in COVID-19. Study information: Whether acute or convalescent, the COVID-19 samples came from the United States, Italy and Spain. The analysed material was cDNA or gDNA that came from T cells, B-cell-depleted T cells, or PBMCs.

The CDR3 is 13 residues long. Germline V gives CDR1 DFQATT, CDR2 SNEGSKA (reference sequence). Trimming pared 3 bases from V and 2 bases from J, leaving 10 bases between. Participants, 18 to 89 years old, spanned 25 or so US areas. Per the study methods: The authors estimated nucleated cell counts from reference gene primer amplification. The protocol was immunoSEQ multiplex PCR, while the TCRdb copy is restricted to in-frame clones and leaves out a portion. D and trimming were read from the DNA, whereas the V and J calls and clone size are those reported in that table. The table records 490,000 or so clones, 80% to 90% of them present only once.

Material for sequencing was PBMCs or T cells enriched from blood (not recorded which). The chain employs TRBV20-1 and TRBJ2-5; a weak D match, TRBD2 (6 bases). This clonotype was sampled from a woman aged 55-75 years who had recovered from COVID-19. The CDR3 reads CSASAGTQETQYF. The CDR3 nucleotides read TGCAGTGCTAGTGCCGGGACTCAAGAGACCCAGTACTTC.